This TCR beta chain stems from a study of blood T cell repertoires in COVID-19. The CDR3 has 13 amino acids. Germline values: CDR1 MDHEN, CDR2 SYDVKM. With 2 bases removed from V and 7 bases from J, the gap between germline ends came to 10 bases. Assay used: immunoSEQ multiplex PCR; TCRdb lists only in-frame clones, some missing. The table lists about 170,000 clones, approximately 91% of them singletons. The chain carries TRBV28 and TRBJ2-3; D is uncertain. This TCR derives from a woman aged 18-30 years who had recovered from COVID-19. The specimen sequenced was PBMCs or T cells enriched from blood (not recorded which). CDR3 nucleotides: TGTGCCAGCAGTTTAAATAGTCGATATACGCAGTATTTT. Its translation: CASSLNSRYTQYF.